This TCR beta chain was profiled in a study of T-cell reconstitution after alpha-beta-depleted transplantation in children (dated by TCRdb to the mid-2010s). Broadly, across the study: Using TCR repertoire profiling, the study quantitatively followed how T-cell immune reconstitution unfolded in children after TCRalphabeta/CD19-depleted allogeneic hematopoietic cell transplantation.

The receptor library was made with PCR. The run used an Illumina HiSeq 2500. Molecular barcoding was employed in the preparation of TCR libraries, with unique molecular identifiers being used to normalize TCRbeta repertoire quantification. TCRdb's own reprocessing of the public reads used fastp at Q25 and MiXCR and kept productive beta chains. Rows are unified per CDR3 protein, each entry keeping the most common DNA and genes. Counted in this sample were some 250,000 distinct CDR3 sequences; 9.5% to 15% of them appeared once. Around 2.5% of the sample is taken by the ten largest. CDR1 and CDR2, per the germline V gene (reference sequence), are MNHEY and SMNVEV. The CDR3, cysteine through phenylalanine, is 14 amino acids long. Of the read, only the CDR3 DNA is kept; its 42 bases are in frame from base 1. V is shortened by 1 base, J by 0 bases, and the region joining them spans 6 bases. This clonotype was detected many times. The specificity of this receptor is unknown. Within one base of it there is no much larger clone, and no base qualities were kept.

The TCR comes from a human donor who donated a stem cell graft to a child with acute lymphoblastic leukemia. The rearrangement joined TRBV27 to TRBJ1-1, with the D segment identity uncertain. The sequenced sample was PBMCs from the stem cell graft donor, obtained from the stem cell graft. The CDR3 amino acid sequence is: CASSLFGVNTEAFF. The base sequence is TGTGCCAGCAGTTTATTCGGGGTGAACACTGAAGCTTTCTTT.